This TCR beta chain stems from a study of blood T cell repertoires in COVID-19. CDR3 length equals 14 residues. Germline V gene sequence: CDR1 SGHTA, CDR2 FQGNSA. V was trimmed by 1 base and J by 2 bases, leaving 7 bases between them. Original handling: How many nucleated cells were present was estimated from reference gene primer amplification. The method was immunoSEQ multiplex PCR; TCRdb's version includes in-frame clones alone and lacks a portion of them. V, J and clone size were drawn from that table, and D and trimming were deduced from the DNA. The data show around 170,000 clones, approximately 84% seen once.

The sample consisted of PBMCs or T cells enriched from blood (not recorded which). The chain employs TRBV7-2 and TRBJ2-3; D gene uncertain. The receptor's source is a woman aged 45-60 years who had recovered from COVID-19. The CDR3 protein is CASSLEAYTDTQYF. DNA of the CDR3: TGTGCCAGCAGCTTAGAAGCGTACACAGATACGCAGTATTTT.